These 19 T cell receptor beta chains came from one sample sequenced in a study of cytomegalovirus exposure and HLA in healthy donors. Sequencing was performed with immunoSEQ multiplex PCR; in TCRdb, only in-frame clones are kept and a portion is missing. Here the sample spans 97,000 or so clones, about 95% being singletons. The sequencing sample was made of PBMCs. The receptors originated from a woman between 18 and 29 years old in good health and CMV-seronegative.

A single count supports this clone. A junction boundary mismatches the germline segment, possibly from a read error. The chain joins TRBV18 to TRBJ1-4; the D is unclear. The CDR3 totals 12 residues. CDR1 KGHSH and CDR2 LQKENI come from the germline V gene. CDR3 nucleotide sequence: TGTGCCAGCTCACCCCCAGAGGGCCTCACTACCTTT. Protein product: CASSPPEGLTTF.

The chain recombines TRBV11-2 with TRBJ2-1, with D maybe TRBD2 (5 bases). CDR1 is SGHAT and CDR2 is FQNNGV in the germline V gene. The CDR3 spans 13 residues. V lost 3 bases and J 13 bases, leaving 16 bases between the germline ends. Here the CDR3 reads CASSLYGSEGQFF. The CDR3 DNA reads TGTGCCAGCAGCTTGTATGGGAGCGAGGGACAGTTCTTC.

The rearrangement joins TRBV6-5 to TRBJ2-7; D is perhaps TRBD2 (6 bases). Germline V gene lookup returns CDR1 MNHEY and CDR2 SVGAGI. With 6 bases removed from V and 4 bases from J, the gap between germline ends came to 10 bases. This CDR3 contains 12 residues. The CDR3 DNA follows: TGTGCCAGCAGCCAGCTAGCGTACGAGCAGTACTTC. This encodes CASSQLAYEQYF.

This chain joins TRBV18 and TRBJ1-1; tentative D call: TRBD1 (6 bases). The CDR3 extends over 12 amino acids. CDR1 is KGHSH, CDR2 LQKENI, per germline. Trimming took 3 bases from V and 8 from J, leaving 10 bases between them. The CDR3 bases are TGTGCCAGCTCACCCACAGGGTTGGAAGCTTTCTTT. Translating gives CASSPTGLEAFF.

The CDR3 here is CASSSDLIAGGEEDTQYF. CDR3 sequence (DNA): TGTGCCAGCAGCTCGGATCTAATAGCGGGAGGAGAGGAAGATACGCAGTATTTT. The rearrangement links TRBV7-2 to TRBJ2-3; 10 bases are a match to TRBD2. V lost 4 bases, J lost 5 bases, and 15 bases stayed unmatched. The CDR3 is made up of 18 amino acids. Germline CDR1 and CDR2: SGHTA and FQGNSA.

This sequence joins TRBV27 and TRBJ1-1; D might be TRBD1 (6 bases). V was pared by 4 bases and J by 0 bases, with 15 bases between. Germline loops: CDR1 MNHEY, CDR2 SMNVEV (reference sequence). This CDR3 contains 16 residues. CDR3: CASSSKDRQMNTEAFF. CDR3 coding DNA: TGTGCCAGCAGTTCCAAGGACAGACAAATGAACACTGAAGCTTTCTTT.

This clone has only a few counts. The V gene is TRBV10-3, the J gene TRBJ1-1; 7 nucleotides line up with TRBD1. The J segment lost 4 bases and the V segment lost 5 bases, leaving 7 bases of the junction unmatched. This CDR3 has 14 amino acids. Germline V gives CDR1 ENHRY, CDR2 SYGVKD. The CDR3 DNA follows: TGTGCCATCAGTAAGGGGGCGCCGGGCACTGAAGCTTTCTTT. It encodes CAISKGAPGTEAFF.

The V call is TRBV5-4, the J call TRBJ2-5; a possible D gene is TRBD1 (5 bases). V was trimmed by 0 bases and J by 5 bases, leaving 8 bases between them. Germline CDR1 is SGHNT and CDR2 is YYREEE (reference sequence). This CDR3 region has 13 residues. CDR3 in DNA: TGTGCCAGCAGCTTGGCCGCAGGGGAGACCCAGTACTTC. This translates into CASSLAAGETQYF.

This chain joins TRBV10-3 and TRBJ1-1; 10 nucleotides line up with TRBD1. The CDR3 runs 16 residues. The J segment lost 1 base and the V segment lost 4 bases, leaving 6 bases of the junction unmatched. Germline CDR1 reads ENHRY; CDR2 reads SYGVKD. DNA for the CDR3: TGTGCCATCAGTGGACAGGGGGCCGTCCGGAACACTGAAGCTTTCTTT. It codes for CAISGQGAVRNTEAFF.

The rearrangement links TRBV11-2 to TRBJ1-1; TRBD1 matches 7 bases. The length of the CDR3 is 14 residues. With V trimmed by 5 bases and J by 5 bases, 8 bases remained unmatched. Looked up from germline, CDR1 is SGHAT and CDR2 is FQNNGV. The CDR3 protein is CASSNRQGGTEAFF. In DNA form, the CDR3 reads TGTGCCAGCAGCAACCGACAGGGTGGGACTGAAGCTTTCTTT.

This clone was seen once. The V and J genes are TRBV27 and TRBJ1-1; perhaps TRBD1 as D (6 bases). V was pared by 8 bases and J by 1 base, with 14 bases between. The V gene's germline CDR1 is MNHEY and CDR2 SMNVEV (reference sequence). The CDR3 is made up of 14 amino acids. The CDR3 sequence is CASSKRQANTEAFF. CDR3 bases: TGTGCCAGCTCTAAGAGACAGGCGAACACTGAAGCTTTCTTT.

The V and J genes are TRBV9 and TRBJ1-4; 7 positions agree with TRBD1. Germline V CDR1 and CDR2: SGDLS, YYNGEE. The CDR3 has 15 residues. V trimming: 4 bases; J trimming: 5 bases; junction bases outside the gene matches: 8. CDR3 in amino acids: CASSTWDSSNEKLFF. DNA for the CDR3: TGTGCCAGCAGCACCTGGGACAGCTCGAATGAAAAACTGTTTTTT.

The sample holds one count of this clone. This chain joins TRBV6-5 and TRBJ1-2; TRBD1 might be the D (5 bases). Trimming stripped 1 base from V and 7 bases from J, with 16 bases between. The CDR3 is made up of 15 amino acids. CDR1 and CDR2 (germline): MNHEY, SVGAGI. CDR3 protein: CASSYYSILGVGYTF. The CDR3 coding sequence is TGTGCCAGCAGTTACTACTCTATATTAGGGGTTGGCTACACCTTC.

This clone was counted a single time. This chain connects TRBV6-4 to TRBJ1-5; D is uncertain. CDR3 length equals 15 residues. Trimming removed 6 bases from V and 0 bases from J, with 12 bases in between. Germline CDR1 reads MRHNA; CDR2 reads SNTAGT. The CDR3, as DNA: TGTGCCAGCAGGATCACAGCGGATAGCAATCAGCCCCAGCATTTT. Residues: CASRITADSNQPQHF.

The chain carries TRBV19 and TRBJ1-2; TRBD1 is a possible D gene (5 bases). V dropped 8 bases and J dropped 8 bases, with 15 bases sitting between them. Germline CDR1 and CDR2: LNHDA and SQIVND (reference sequence). This CDR3 has 12 residues. The CDR3 here is CASSRGGEGYTF. The CDR3 DNA reads as TGTGCCAGTTCCCGTGGAGGGGAAGGCTACACCTTC.

This clone appeared once. The chain has TRBV7-2 and TRBJ2-7, with a possible D match to TRBD1 (6 bases). The V gene lost 0 bases and the J gene lost 9 bases, with 12 bases spanning the gap. This CDR3 comprises 13 residues. CDR1 and CDR2 (germline): SGHTA, FQGNSA. CDR3 in amino acids: CASSLADRLGQYF. CDR3 DNA sequence: TGTGCCAGCAGCTTAGCAGACAGGCTGGGGCAGTACTTC.

The chain is built from TRBV11-2 and TRBJ1-6, with unresolved D. This CDR3 spans 13 amino acids. Deletions cut 1 base from V and 11 bases from J, with 9 bases between. Per germline, CDR1 SGHAT and CDR2 FQNNGV. CDR3 in DNA: TGTGCCAGCAGCTTAGTGCGGGCTCCACCCCTCCACTTT. It codes for CASSLVRAPPLHF.

The chain is built from TRBV4-2 and TRBJ1-2; D not certain. The ends were cut back, 4 bases at V and 1 base at J, with 13 bases in the middle. CDR1 LGHNA and CDR2 YNFKEQ come from the germline V gene. The CDR3 has 15 amino acids. The CDR3 region is CASSPTTGDNYGYTF. DNA for the CDR3: TGTGCCAGCAGCCCAACGACGGGAGATAACTATGGCTACACCTTC.

The chain joins TRBV2 to TRBJ2-6, with D perhaps TRBD2 (5 bases). Trimming removed 4 bases from V and 0 bases from J, with 10 bases in between. The CDR3 runs to 16 residues. Germline V CDR1 and CDR2: SNHLY, FYNNEI. Here the CDR3 reads CASSAEGLSGANVLTF. CDR3 in DNA: TGTGCCAGCAGTGCCGAGGGCCTCTCTGGGGCCAACGTCCTGACTTTC.